These 22 T cell receptor beta chains share one sample of origin, sequenced in a study of regulatory T cells in long-lasting Graves disease (dated by TCRdb to the early 2020s). Receptors were amplified or captured by multiplex PCR. Sequencing relied on an Illumina HiSeq 4000. TCR beta libraries were built with iRepertoire HTBI primers and Arm-PCR amplification of CDR3 regions. In-frame beta chains were kept once TCRdb had trimmed the public reads at Q25 with fastp and called clones with MiXCR. Each record represents a unique CDR3 protein, reported with the most common genes and DNA among its rows. Present in this sample are hundreds of thousands of distinct CDR3 sequences, approximately 16% of which were seen just once. About 8.2% of the sample goes to the ten largest clones. Interpreted using the paper, the time point label stands for: newly diagnosed GD, antithyroid drugs for less than 3 months. For both TCR sequencing and RNA sequencing, RNA was extracted from PBMCs using TRIzol.

The same sample was also used in a study of T cells in Graves' hyperthyroidism and ophthalmopathy.

The sample consisted of peripheral blood mononuclear cells (PBMCs), taken at new diagnosis, from a patient treated with antithyroid drugs. The origin of the receptors is a woman aged 40 to 50 with Graves disease. Donor details come from another sample of the same person, matched by shared clones.

This chain connects TRBV5-4 to TRBJ2-3; unclear D gene. Germline values: CDR1 SGHNT, CDR2 YYREEE (reference sequence). The CDR3 spans 16 residues. Trimming removed 5 bases from V and 2 bases from J, with 18 bases in between. The CDR3 reads CASRPTRGRDTDTQYF. The CDR3 region has the DNA TGTGCCAGCAGACCGACCCGAGGCAGAGACACAGATACGCAGTATTTT.

The chain is built from TRBV28 and TRBJ2-7, with 10 bases fitting TRBD2. The CDR3 is 15 amino acids. J gave up 7 bases and V 8 bases, and 14 bases lay outside the gene matches. The germline CDR1 and CDR2 sequences are MDHEN and SYDVKM. The CDR3 bases are TGTGCCAGCTCCTCTCTAGCGGGAGAGCGGGGAGAGCAGTACTTC. It yields the protein CASSSLAGERGEQYF. Using reference TRBV28 and TRBJ2-7 for the parts outside the CDR3, the full variable domain is DVKVTQSSRYLVKRTGEKVFLECVQDMDHENMFWYRQDPGLGLRLIYFSYDVKMKEKGDIPEGYSVSREKKERFSLILESASTNQTSMYLCASSSLAGERGEQYFGPGTRLTVT.

The table lists this clonotype with a count of one. A much larger clone differs by one base, so this may be a read error. The rearrangement uses TRBV7-9 and TRBJ2-1; the match to TRBD2 covers 7 bases. The germline V gene encodes CDR1 SEHNR and CDR2 FQNEAQ (reference sequence). The V segment lost 5 bases and the J segment 6 bases; nucleotides outside the gene matches: 10. The CDR3 consists of 15 residues. CDR3 region: CASSLIRGRANEQFF. The DNA for the CDR3 is TGTGCCAGCAGCCTTATTAGAGGGAGGGCCAATGAGCAGTTCTTC.

Many counts were recorded for this clonotype. This chain links TRBV19 with TRBJ2-3; D unclear. Germline V gives CDR1 LNHDA, CDR2 SQIVND (reference sequence). The length of the CDR3 is 14 residues. V dropped 6 bases and J dropped 0 bases, with 10 bases sitting between them. CDR3 nucleotides: TGTGCCAGTAGGATCAGGAGTAGCACAGATACGCAGTATTTT. Translation gives CASRIRSSTDTQYF.

This clonotype has only a few counts. This sequence may be a read error, since a much larger clone differs from it by one base. The rearrangement joins TRBV13 to TRBJ2-5; 7 bases are shared with TRBD2. This CDR3 is built from 17 residues. CDR1 is PRHDT, CDR2 FYEKMQ, per germline (reference sequence). CDR3 residues: CASSPFLAGVSYNEQSF. The DNA of the CDR3 is TGTGCCAGCAGCCCCTTTCTCGCGGGAGTGTCCTACAATGAGCAGTCCTTC.

This clonotype was observed at least ten times. The chain recombines TRBV11-3 with TRBJ2-2; D is uncertain. Germline-derived CDR1 and CDR2 are SGHNT and YENEEA. V shed 3 bases and J shed 4 bases, with 12 bases lying between them. The CDR3 runs 15 residues. CDR3: CASSLSGSLTGELFF. As DNA, the CDR3 is TGTGCCAGCAGCTTGAGTGGCAGCCTCACCGGGGAGCTGTTTTTT.

The chain combines TRBV9 with TRBJ2-4; 8 bases line up with TRBD2. CDR1 and CDR2 (germline): SGDLS, YYNGEE. The CDR3 contains 14 residues. The J segment lost 6 bases and the V segment lost 2 bases, leaving 4 bases of the junction unmatched. The CDR3 protein is CASSVGSGGNIQYF. The DNA for the CDR3 is TGTGCCAGCAGCGTCGGGAGCGGGGGAAACATTCAGTACTTC.

This clonotype was seen repeatedly, ten times or more. The chain is built from TRBV28 and TRBJ2-2; unclear D gene. The CDR3 runs 13 residues. CDR1 MDHEN and CDR2 SYDVKM come from the germline V gene. The ends were cut back, 10 bases at V and 2 bases at J, with 11 bases in the middle. The CDR3 DNA reads as TGTGCCATAACCGGAACAAACACCGGGGAGCTGTTTTTT. Its protein is CAITGTNTGELFF.

DNA of the CDR3: TGTGCCAGCAGCCAAGGAATGTTAGAGGGAGGGATTTTCCGAACGCAGTTCTTC. It translates to CASSQGMLEGGIFRTQFF. The rearrangement links TRBV3-1 to TRBJ2-1; 7 bases align to TRBD2. In germline, CDR1 is LGHDT, CDR2 YNNKEL (reference sequence). The CDR3 sequence is 18 residues long. The V gene end was trimmed by 1 base and the J gene end by 12 bases; junction bases not matched to a gene: 21.

Ten or more counts support this clonotype. The V call is TRBV5-6, the J call TRBJ2-1; 10 positions match TRBD1. Trimming removed 0 bases from V and 5 bases from J; junction bases left unmatched: 2. The germline V gene encodes CDR1 SGHDT and CDR2 YYEEEE. The CDR3 consists of 15 residues. The CDR3 DNA is TGTGCCAGCAGCTTGGTTGGGACAGGGGACAATGAGCAGTTCTTC. It codes for CASSLVGTGDNEQFF. The whole variable domain, remainder taken from reference TRBV5-6 and TRBJ2-1, is DAGVTQSPTHLIKTRGQQVTLRCSPKSGHDTVSWYQQALGQGPQFIFQYYEEEERQRGNFPDRFSGHQFPNYSSELNVNALLLGDSALYLCASSLVGTGDNEQFFGPGTRLTVL.

This clonotype was detected a few times. V usage is TRBV27 and J usage is TRBJ1-5; D call uncertain. V lost 6 bases, J lost 2 bases, and 14 bases lay in between. Germline assignment: CDR1 MNHEY and CDR2 SMNVEV (reference sequence). The length of the CDR3 is 15 residues. Written as DNA, the CDR3 is TGTGCCAGCAGGAGCCTAGGCTCGGGCAATCAGCCCCAGCATTTT. It is translated as CASRSLGSGNQPQHF.

In its sample, this clonotype was seen many times. The chain combines TRBV19 with TRBJ2-7, with D possibly matching TRBD1 (5 bases). CDR3 size: 14 residues. Per the germline V gene, CDR1 is LNHDA and CDR2 is SQIVND (reference sequence). Trimming left V 6 bases short and J 0 bases short, with 12 bases between. CDR3 region: CASSNTGVSYEQYF. CDR3 DNA sequence: TGTGCCAGTAGCAATACAGGCGTCTCCTACGAGCAGTACTTC.

This clonotype appeared many times. V usage is TRBV10-3 and J usage is TRBJ2-6; TRBD1 matches at 8 bases. The junction had 3 bases not matched to a gene; V was cut back by 4 bases and J by 1 base. This CDR3 contains 16 residues. The germline gives CDR1 ENHRY, CDR2 SYGVKD. The CDR3 loop is CAISGTGLSGANVLTF. Written as DNA, the CDR3 is TGTGCCATCAGTGGGACAGGGTTATCTGGGGCCAACGTCCTGACTTTC.

This clonotype was recorded at least ten times. Because the CDR3 is missing its conserved closing phenylalanine or tryptophan, this is likely a read error. CDR3 sequence reads: CASSGTGLSMNDTAFL. The CDR3 nucleotides are TGTGCCAGCAGTGGGACAGGGCTTTCCATGAATGACACAGCTTTCCTT. The genes are TRBV28 and TRBJ1-1, with TRBD1 identical over 9 bases. Trimming at V came to 5 bases and at J to 10 bases, leaving 17 bases not matched to a gene. CDR1 and CDR2 (germline): MDHEN, SYDVKM. The CDR3 is 16 amino acids.

The V call is TRBV4-1, the J call TRBJ2-2; TRBD1 matches 10 bases. CDR3 length: 18 amino acids. The germline V gene encodes CDR1 MGHRA and CDR2 YSYEKL. With V trimmed by 3 bases and J by 8 bases, 15 bases remained unmatched. The CDR3 reads CASSQATGTGVIKGELFF. CDR3 coding DNA: TGCGCCAGCAGCCAGGCCACCGGGACAGGGGTGATTAAGGGGGAGCTGTTTTTT.

The chain has TRBV3-1 and TRBJ2-7; 11 bases align to TRBD1. Trimming at V came to 5 bases and at J to 2 bases, leaving 14 bases not matched to a gene. This CDR3 is built from 18 residues. Germline assignment: CDR1 LGHDT and CDR2 YNNKEL (reference sequence). The DNA of the CDR3 is TGTGCCAGCAGCACAGTTTCCGGGACAGGGGGTGCCACCTACGAGCAGTACTTC. Translated: CASSTVSGTGGATYEQYF.

This clonotype was seen a few times. This chain joins TRBV19 and TRBJ2-1, with TRBD2 identical over 7 bases. The germline gives CDR1 LNHDA, CDR2 SQIVND (reference sequence). The CDR3 length is 14 residues. V lost 3 bases, J lost 10 bases, and 9 bases stayed unmatched. The CDR3, as DNA: TGTGCCAGTAGTATTTTAGGCGGGAGAGGAGAGCAGTTCTTC. Its protein is CASSILGGRGEQFF.

This clonotype was observed many times. The CDR3 protein is CASRSVQGSYYEQYF. The DNA of the CDR3 is TGTGCCAGCAGAAGCGTACAGGGATCCTATTACGAGCAGTACTTC. J is TRBJ2-7 and V is TRBV28; TRBD1 is a possible D gene (6 bases). CDR3 length equals 15 residues. Trimming removed 6 bases at V and 4 bases at J, with 19 bases between. CDR1 and CDR2 (germline): MDHEN, SYDVKM. The whole variable domain, filled in from reference TRBV28 and TRBJ2-7, reads DVKVTQSSRYLVKRTGEKVFLECVQDMDHENMFWYRQDPGLGLRLIYFSYDVKMKEKGDIPEGYSVSREKKERFSLILESASTNQTSMYLCASRSVQGSYYEQYFGPGTRLTVT.

Many counts were recorded for this clonotype. V usage is TRBV12-3 or TRBV12-4 and J usage is TRBJ2-6; unclear D gene. There are 12 residues in the CDR3. With 4 bases removed from V and 12 bases from J, the gap between germline ends came to 10 bases. The CDR3 DNA sequence: TGTGCCAGCAGTTCTGACGGCGCCGTCCTGACTTTC. Protein sequence: CASSSDGAVLTF.

This clonotype has only a few counts. The J gene is TRBJ1-5, the V gene TRBV6-1; 7 nucleotides match TRBD1. CDR1 MNHNS and CDR2 SASEGT come from the germline V gene. The length of the CDR3 is 16 residues. V lost 1 base to trimming and J lost 1 base; unmatched junction nucleotides: 4. CDR3 coding DNA: TGTGCCAGCAGTGAAGGAGGGGGCCGGAGCAATCAGCCCCAGCATTTT. Encoded protein: CASSEGGGRSNQPQHF.

This clonotype was seen many times. The rearrangement uses TRBV28 and TRBJ2-3, with a weak D call TRBD2 (6 bases). The germline V gene encodes CDR1 MDHEN and CDR2 SYDVKM. The CDR3 runs 16 residues. Trimming left V 5 bases short and J 3 bases short, with 18 bases between. CDR3 protein: CASSPDLGGQTDTQYF. The CDR3 nucleotides are TGTGCCAGCAGTCCTGACCTTGGAGGGCAGACAGATACGCAGTATTTT.

At least ten counts were recorded for this clonotype. The V gene is TRBV12-3 or TRBV12-4, the J gene TRBJ1-4; 8 nucleotides line up with TRBD1. With 3 bases clipped from V and 7 bases from J, the junction kept 4 bases outside the gene matches. CDR3 length: 14 amino acids. CDR3 in amino acids: CASSLFTGGEKLFF. CDR3 in DNA: TGTGCCAGCAGTTTGTTTACAGGGGGTGAAAAACTGTTTTTT.